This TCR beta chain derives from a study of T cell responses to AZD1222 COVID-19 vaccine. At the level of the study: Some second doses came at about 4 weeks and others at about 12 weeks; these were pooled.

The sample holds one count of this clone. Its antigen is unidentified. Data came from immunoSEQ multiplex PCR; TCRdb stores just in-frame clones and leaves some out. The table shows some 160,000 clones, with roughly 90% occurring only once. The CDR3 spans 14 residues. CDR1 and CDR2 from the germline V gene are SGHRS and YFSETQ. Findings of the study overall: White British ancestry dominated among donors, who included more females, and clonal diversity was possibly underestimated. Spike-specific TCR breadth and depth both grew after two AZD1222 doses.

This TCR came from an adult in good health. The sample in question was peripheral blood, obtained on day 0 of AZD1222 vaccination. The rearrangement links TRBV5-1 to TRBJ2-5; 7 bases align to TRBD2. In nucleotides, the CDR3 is TGCTCTAGCAACACGGAGGGAGGGGCAGGGACCCAGTACTTC. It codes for CSSNTEGGAGTQYF.